A selection of T cell receptor beta chains follows, all from one sample in a study of monozygotic twins with inflammatory bowel disease. Reanalyzing the 5' RACE reads, TCRdb keeps one entry per CDR3 protein, without DNA. The sample table sets out 190,000 or so distinct CDR3 sequences. The sample was blood. All receptors come from a human donor with ulcerative colitis or Crohn's disease, or a healthy co-twin of an affected twin (not recorded which). CDR3s include the opening cysteine and the closing phenylalanine or tryptophan. Fields, in order: J gene, V gene, CDR3 protein.

>TRBJ2-7|TRBV11-2
CASSSVGEGPHEQYF
>TRBJ1-3|TRBV12-3/TRBV12-4
CASRVGQAGGNTIYF
>TRBJ1-1|TRBV11-2
CASSSLRGRRTEAFF
>TRBJ1-2|TRBV7-9
CASSPPRGEDGYTF
>TRBJ2-1|TRBV28
CASRAGQGGPYNEQFF
>TRBJ1-1|TRBV5-6
CASSLYVNTEAFF
>TRBJ1-2|TRBV5-1
CASSSETGGYSNYGYTF
>TRBJ2-1|TRBV5-1
CASSLGTSGPEQFF
>TRBJ1-5|TRBV19
CASSRDRGPQPQHF
>TRBJ2-1|TRBV5-1
CASSFPGQGLYNEQFF
>TRBJ2-7|TRBV5-1
CASSPDRDRPPYEQYF
>TRBJ1-1|TRBV5-1
CASSFGSAPDEAFF
>TRBJ1-1|TRBV6-1
CASSDGGDTEAFF
>TRBJ2-5|TRBV5-5
CASSPFAGQGKETQYF
>TRBJ2-1|TRBV20-1
CSARDRERSSYNEQFF
>TRBJ2-1|TRBV5-1
CASSAEGQDFNEQFF